This TCR beta chain was sequenced for a study of control samples from healthy donors and cancer patients. Sequencing used immunoSEQ multiplex PCR; TCRdb keeps in-frame clones, though not all of them. The table includes some 150,000 clones, 93% detected once. With V trimmed by 6 bases and J by 0 bases, 7 bases remained unmatched. CDR3 length: 15 amino acids. Germline-derived CDR1 and CDR2 are SGHTA and FQGNSA. Sequencing was carried out using blood. The chain has TRBV7-2 and TRBJ2-7, with 8 bases lining up with TRBD1. The receptor was isolated from a man aged 50 or older in good health. The DNA for the CDR3 is TGTGCCAGCAGTCGAGGGGGACAGGCCTCCTACGAGCAGTACTTC. Protein: CASSRGGQASYEQYF.